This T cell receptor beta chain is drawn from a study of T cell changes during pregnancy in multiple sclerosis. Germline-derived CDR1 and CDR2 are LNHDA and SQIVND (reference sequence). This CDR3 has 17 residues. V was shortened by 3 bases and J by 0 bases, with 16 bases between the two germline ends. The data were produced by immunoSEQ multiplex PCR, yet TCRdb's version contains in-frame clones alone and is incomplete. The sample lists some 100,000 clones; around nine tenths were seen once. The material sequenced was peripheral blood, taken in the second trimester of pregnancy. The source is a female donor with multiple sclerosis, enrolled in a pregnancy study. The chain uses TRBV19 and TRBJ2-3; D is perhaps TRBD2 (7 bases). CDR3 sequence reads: CASSISRRGLSTDTQYF. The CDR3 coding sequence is TGTGCCAGTAGTATTTCAAGGCGGGGGCTTAGCACAGATACGCAGTATTTT.